This T cell receptor (beta chain) was sequenced during a study of monozygotic twins with inflammatory bowel disease. Study outcomes and limitations: Backing was not found for a single strong signal or clonotype associated with IBD.

The CDR3 is 16 residues long. Per the germline V gene, CDR1 is SGHDN and CDR2 is FVKESK. Comment on this clonotype: Its antigen is currently unknown.

Blood, about 2.6 ml, was drawn per donor. A template switching step added UMIs, each with a 6-nucleotide sample barcode. TCRdb derives one entry per CDR3 protein from the 5' RACE reads, leaving out DNA. The sample table includes hundreds of thousands of distinct CDR3 sequences. The receptor was isolated from a human donor with ulcerative colitis or Crohn's disease, or a healthy co-twin of an affected twin (not recorded which). Material: blood. This chain joins TRBV14 and TRBJ2-1; there is no DNA to check the TCRdb D call of TRBD2. The CDR3 region is CASSPLLAYYSNEQFF. The complete variable domain, with remaining parts taken from reference TRBV14 and TRBJ2-1, reads EAGVTQFPSHSVIEKGQTVTLRCDPISGHDNLYWYRRVMGKEIKFLLHFVKESKQDESGMPNNRFLAERTGGTYSTLKVQPAELEDSGVYFCASSPLLAYYSNEQFFGPGTRLTVL.